This T cell receptor beta chain was profiled in a study of T cell changes during pregnancy in multiple sclerosis (dated by TCRdb to about 2019). Some background on the complete study: In women with multiple sclerosis, the researchers looked at how the T cell repertoire shifted as pregnancy progressed.

Comments on this clone: Its antigen target is currently unknown. No base quality values were provided; no much bigger clone lies one nucleotide off.

Trimming takes 4 bases from V and 3 bases from J, and the germline ends sit 17 bases apart. CDR1 and CDR2 were assigned from the germline V gene as SGDLS and YYNGEE. Spanning cysteine to phenylalanine, the CDR3 consists of 16 amino acids. Just CDR3 DNA is preserved here, 48 bases in frame from base 1. The library came from the immunoSEQ multiplex PCR assay. Here the immuneACCESS table is served through TCRdb, limited to in-frame sequences with V and J called. Missing clones are a known gap in these copies; in checked studies unresolved V genes cover under half, and the rest lacks a known reason. Counted in this sample were 70,000 to 85,000 clones; around 92% of them appeared once. The ten biggest clones cover 1.4% of the sample.

The clonotype originates from a female donor with multiple sclerosis, enrolled in a pregnancy study. The sequencing used peripheral blood, collected before pregnancy. This chain is built from TRBV9 and TRBJ1-5; the D gene assignment is ambiguous. This receptor carries the CDR3 CASSSGGEWDNQPQHF. The sequenced DNA: TGTGCCAGCAGCTCCGGAGGCGAATGGGACAATCAGCCCCAGCATTTT.